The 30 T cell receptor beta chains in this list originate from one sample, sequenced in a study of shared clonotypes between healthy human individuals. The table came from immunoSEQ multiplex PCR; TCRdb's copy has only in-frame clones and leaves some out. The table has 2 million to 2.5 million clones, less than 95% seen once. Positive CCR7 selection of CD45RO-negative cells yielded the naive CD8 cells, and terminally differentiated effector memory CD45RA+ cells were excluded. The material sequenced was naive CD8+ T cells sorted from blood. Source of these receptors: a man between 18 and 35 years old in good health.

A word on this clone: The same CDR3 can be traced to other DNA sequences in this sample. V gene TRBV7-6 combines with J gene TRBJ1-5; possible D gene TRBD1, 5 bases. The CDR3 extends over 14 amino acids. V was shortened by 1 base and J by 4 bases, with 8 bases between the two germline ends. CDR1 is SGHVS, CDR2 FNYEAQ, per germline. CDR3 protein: CASSLGGGNQPQHF. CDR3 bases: TGTGCCAGCAGCTTAGGTGGGGGGAATCAGCCCCAGCATTTT.

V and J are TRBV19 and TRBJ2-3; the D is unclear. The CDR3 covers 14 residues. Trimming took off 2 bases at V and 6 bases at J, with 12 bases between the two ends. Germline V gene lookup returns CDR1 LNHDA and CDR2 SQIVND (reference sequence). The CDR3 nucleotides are TGTGCCAGTAGTATATTTATCGATGAGGATACGCAGTATTTT. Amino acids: CASSIFIDEDTQYF.

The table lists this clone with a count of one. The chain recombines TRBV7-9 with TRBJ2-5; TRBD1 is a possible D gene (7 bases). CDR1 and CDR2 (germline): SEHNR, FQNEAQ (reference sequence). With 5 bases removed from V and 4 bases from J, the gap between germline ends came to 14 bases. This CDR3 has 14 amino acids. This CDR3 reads CASSARQGGETQYF. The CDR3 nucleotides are TGTGCCAGCAGCGCCCGACAGGGAGGAGAGACCCAGTACTTC.

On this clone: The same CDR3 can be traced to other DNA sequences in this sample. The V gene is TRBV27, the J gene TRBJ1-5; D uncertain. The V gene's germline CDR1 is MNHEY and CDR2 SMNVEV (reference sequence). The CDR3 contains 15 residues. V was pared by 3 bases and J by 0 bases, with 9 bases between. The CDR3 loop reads CASSLNSYSNQPQHF. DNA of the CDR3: TGTGCCAGCAGTTTGAACAGCTATAGCAATCAGCCCCAGCATTTT.

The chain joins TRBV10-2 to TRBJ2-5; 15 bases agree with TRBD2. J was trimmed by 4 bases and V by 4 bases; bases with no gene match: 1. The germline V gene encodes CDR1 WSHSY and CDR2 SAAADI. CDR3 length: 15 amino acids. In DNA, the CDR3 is TGCGCCAGCAGTGGGGGACTAGCGGGAGGAGAGACCCAGTACTTC. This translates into CASSGGLAGGETQYF.

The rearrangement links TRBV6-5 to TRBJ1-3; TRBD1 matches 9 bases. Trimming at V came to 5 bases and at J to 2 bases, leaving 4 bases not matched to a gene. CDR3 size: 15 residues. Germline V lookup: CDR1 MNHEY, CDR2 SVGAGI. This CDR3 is CASSPGTGTGNTIYF. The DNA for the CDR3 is TGTGCCAGCAGTCCCGGGACAGGGACTGGAAACACCATATATTTT.

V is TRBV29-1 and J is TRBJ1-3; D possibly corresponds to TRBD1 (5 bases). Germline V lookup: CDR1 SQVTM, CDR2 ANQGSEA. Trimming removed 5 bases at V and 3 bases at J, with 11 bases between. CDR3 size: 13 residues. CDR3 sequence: CSVLRGNGNTIYF. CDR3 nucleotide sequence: TGCAGCGTTCTACGGGGCAATGGAAACACCATATATTTT.

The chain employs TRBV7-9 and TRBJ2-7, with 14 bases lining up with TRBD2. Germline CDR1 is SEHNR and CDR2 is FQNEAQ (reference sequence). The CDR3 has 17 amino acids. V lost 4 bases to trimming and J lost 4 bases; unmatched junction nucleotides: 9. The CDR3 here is CASSWGLAGVSGYEQYF. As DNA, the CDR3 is TGTGCCAGCAGCTGGGGACTAGCGGGAGTATCGGGGTACGAGCAGTACTTC.

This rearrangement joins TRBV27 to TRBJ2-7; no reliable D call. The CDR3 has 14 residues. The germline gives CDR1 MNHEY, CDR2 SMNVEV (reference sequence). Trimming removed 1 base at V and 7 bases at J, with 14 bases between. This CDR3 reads CASSLWGRGGEQYF. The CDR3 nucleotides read TGTGCCAGCAGTTTATGGGGAAGAGGTGGAGAGCAGTACTTC.

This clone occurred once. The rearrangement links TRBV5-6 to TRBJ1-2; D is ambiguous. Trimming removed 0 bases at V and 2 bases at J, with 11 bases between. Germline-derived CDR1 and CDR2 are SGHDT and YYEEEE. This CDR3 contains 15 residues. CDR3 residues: CASSLEEAVNYGYTF. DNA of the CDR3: TGTGCCAGCAGCTTGGAGGAGGCTGTAAACTATGGCTACACCTTC.

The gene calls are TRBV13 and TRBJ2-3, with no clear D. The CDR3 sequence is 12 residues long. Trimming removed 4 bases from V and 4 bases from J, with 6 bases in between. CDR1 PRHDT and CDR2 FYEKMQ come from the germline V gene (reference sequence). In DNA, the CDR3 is TGTGCCAGCAGCTCCTTCGCAGATACGCAGTATTTT. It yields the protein CASSSFADTQYF.

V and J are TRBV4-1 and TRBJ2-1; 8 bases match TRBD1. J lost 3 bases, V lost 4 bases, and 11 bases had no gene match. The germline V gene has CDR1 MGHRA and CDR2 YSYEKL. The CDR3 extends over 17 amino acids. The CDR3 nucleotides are TGCGCCAGCAGCCCCAGGACAGGGCCGGGCCTCTACAATGAGCAGTTCTTC. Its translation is CASSPRTGPGLYNEQFF.

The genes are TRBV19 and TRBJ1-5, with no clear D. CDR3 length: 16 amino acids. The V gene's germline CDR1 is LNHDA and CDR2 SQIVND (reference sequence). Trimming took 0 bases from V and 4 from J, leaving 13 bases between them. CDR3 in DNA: TGTGCCAGTAGTATAGATCCGTCCCAGCCTAATCAGCCCCAGCATTTT. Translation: CASSIDPSQPNQPQHF. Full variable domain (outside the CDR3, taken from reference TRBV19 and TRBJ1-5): DGGITQSPKYLFRKEGQNVTLSCEQNLNHDAMYWYRQDPGQGLRLIYYSQIVNDFQKGDIAEGYSVSREKKESFPLTVTSAQKNPTAFYLCASSIDPSQPNQPQHFGDGTRLSIL.

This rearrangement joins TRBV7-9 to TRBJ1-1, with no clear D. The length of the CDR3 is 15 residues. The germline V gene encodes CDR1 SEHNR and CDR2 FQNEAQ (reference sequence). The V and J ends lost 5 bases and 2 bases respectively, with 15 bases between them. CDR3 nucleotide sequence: TGTGCCAGCAGCGCCTATTACGTCGGCAACACTGAAGCTTTCTTT. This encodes CASSAYYVGNTEAFF.

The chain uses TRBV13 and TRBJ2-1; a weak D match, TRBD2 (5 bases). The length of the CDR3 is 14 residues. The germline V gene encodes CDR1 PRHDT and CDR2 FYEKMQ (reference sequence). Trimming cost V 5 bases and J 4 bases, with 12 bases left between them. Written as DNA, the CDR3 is TGTGCCAGCAGCATTCCGGACTCGTACAATGAGCAGTTCTTC. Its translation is CASSIPDSYNEQFF.

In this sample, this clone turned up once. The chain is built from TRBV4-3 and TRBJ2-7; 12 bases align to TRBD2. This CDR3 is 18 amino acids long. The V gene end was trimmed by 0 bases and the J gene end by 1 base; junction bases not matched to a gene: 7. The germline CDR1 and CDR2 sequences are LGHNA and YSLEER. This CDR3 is CASSQDLWTSGVSYEQYF. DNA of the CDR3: TGCGCCAGCAGCCAAGATCTGTGGACTAGCGGGGTTTCCTACGAGCAGTACTTC.

CDR3 coding DNA: TGCGCCAGCAGCCAATCAGGCGGGAGGGCCGAGTCAGATACGCAGTATTTT. This encodes CASSQSGGRAESDTQYF. The V gene is TRBV4-3, the J gene TRBJ2-3; 9 bases agree with TRBD2. Trimming took 2 bases from V and 4 from J; bases not matched to a gene: 10. The CDR3 length is 17 residues. Per the germline V gene, CDR1 is LGHNA and CDR2 is YSLEER.

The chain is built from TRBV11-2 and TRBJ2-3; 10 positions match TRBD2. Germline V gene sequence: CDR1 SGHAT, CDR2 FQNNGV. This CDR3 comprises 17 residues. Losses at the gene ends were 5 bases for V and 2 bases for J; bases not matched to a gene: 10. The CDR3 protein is CASSLRTSGAITDTQYF. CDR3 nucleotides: TGTGCCAGCAGCCTTCGGACTAGCGGAGCCATCACAGATACGCAGTATTTT.

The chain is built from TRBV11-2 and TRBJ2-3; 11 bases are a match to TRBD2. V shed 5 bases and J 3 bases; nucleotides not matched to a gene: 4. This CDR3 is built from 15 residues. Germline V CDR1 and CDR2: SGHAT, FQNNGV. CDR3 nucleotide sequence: TGTGCCAGCAGCAAACTAGCGGGAGATACAGATACGCAGTATTTT. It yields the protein CASSKLAGDTDTQYF.

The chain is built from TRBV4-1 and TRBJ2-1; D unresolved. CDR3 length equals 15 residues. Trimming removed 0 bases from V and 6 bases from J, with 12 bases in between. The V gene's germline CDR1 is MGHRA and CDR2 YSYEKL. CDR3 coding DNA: TGCGCCAGCAGCCAAGAAGCAATCCCTCTCAATGAGCAGTTCTTC. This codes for CASSQEAIPLNEQFF.

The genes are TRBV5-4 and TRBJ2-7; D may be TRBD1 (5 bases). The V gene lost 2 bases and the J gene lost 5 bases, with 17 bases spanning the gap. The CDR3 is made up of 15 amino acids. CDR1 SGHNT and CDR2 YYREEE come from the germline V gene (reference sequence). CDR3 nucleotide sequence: TGTGCCAGCAGCTTAGGAATCGCCGACAGTCACGAGCAGTACTTC. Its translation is CASSLGIADSHEQYF.

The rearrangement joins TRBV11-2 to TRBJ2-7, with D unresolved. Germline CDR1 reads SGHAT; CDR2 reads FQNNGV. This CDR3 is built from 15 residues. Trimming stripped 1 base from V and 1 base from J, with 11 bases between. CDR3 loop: CASSLVSRPSYEQYF. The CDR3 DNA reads TGTGCCAGCAGCTTAGTGTCCCGACCGTCCTACGAGCAGTACTTC.

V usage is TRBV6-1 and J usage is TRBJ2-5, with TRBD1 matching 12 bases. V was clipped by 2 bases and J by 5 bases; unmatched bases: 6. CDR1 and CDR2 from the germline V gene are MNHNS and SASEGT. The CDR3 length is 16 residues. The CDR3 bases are TGTGCCAGCAGTGAAACCGGGACAGGGGGCTATGAGACCCAGTACTTC. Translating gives CASSETGTGGYETQYF.

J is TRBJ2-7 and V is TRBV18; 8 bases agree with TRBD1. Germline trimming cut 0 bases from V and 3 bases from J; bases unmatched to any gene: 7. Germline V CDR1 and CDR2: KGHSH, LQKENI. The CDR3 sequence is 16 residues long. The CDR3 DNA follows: TGTGCCAGCTCACCACCCTCAGGGGGCCCTCGCTACGAGCAGTACTTC. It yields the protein CASSPPSGGPRYEQYF.

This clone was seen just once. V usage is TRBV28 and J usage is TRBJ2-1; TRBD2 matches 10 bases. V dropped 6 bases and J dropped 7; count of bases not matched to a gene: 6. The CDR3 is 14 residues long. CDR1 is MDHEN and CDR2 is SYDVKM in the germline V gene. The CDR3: CASRLAGESNEQFF. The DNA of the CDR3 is TGTGCCAGCAGGCTAGCGGGAGAAAGTAATGAGCAGTTCTTC. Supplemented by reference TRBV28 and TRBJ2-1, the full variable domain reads DVKVTQSSRYLVKRTGEKVFLECVQDMDHENMFWYRQDPGLGLRLIYFSYDVKMKEKGDIPEGYSVSREKKERFSLILESASTNQTSMYLCASRLAGESNEQFFGPGTRLTVL.

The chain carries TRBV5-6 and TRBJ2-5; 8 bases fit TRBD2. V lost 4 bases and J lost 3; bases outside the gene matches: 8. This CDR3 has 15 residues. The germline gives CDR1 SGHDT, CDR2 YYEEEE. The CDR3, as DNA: TGTGCCAGCAGCCCCACCCCGGGGGGGGAAGAGACCCAGTACTTC. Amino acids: CASSPTPGGEETQYF. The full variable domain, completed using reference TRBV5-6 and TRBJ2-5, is DAGVTQSPTHLIKTRGQQVTLRCSPKSGHDTVSWYQQALGQGPQFIFQYYEEEERQRGNFPDRFSGHQFPNYSSELNVNALLLGDSALYLCASSPTPGGEETQYFGPGTRLLVL.

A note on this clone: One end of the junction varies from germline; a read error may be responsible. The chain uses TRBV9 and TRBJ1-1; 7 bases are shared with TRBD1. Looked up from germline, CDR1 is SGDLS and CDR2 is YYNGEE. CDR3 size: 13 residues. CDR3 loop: CASSEQGNAEAFF. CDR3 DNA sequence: TGTGCCAGCAGCGAACAGGGGAACGCTGAAGCTTTCTTT.

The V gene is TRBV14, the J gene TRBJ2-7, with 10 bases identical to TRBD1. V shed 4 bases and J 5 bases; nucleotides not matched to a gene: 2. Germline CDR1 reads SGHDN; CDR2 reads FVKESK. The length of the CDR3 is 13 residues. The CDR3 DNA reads TGTGCCAGCAGCCCGGACAGGGGGAACGAGCAGTACTTC. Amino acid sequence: CASSPDRGNEQYF.

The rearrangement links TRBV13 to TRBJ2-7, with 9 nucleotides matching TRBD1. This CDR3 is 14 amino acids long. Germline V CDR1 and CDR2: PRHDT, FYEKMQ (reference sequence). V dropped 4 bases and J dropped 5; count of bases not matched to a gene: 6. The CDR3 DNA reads TGTGCCAGCAGCTCGGTGGACAGGGGAAACGAGCAGTACTTC. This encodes CASSSVDRGNEQYF.

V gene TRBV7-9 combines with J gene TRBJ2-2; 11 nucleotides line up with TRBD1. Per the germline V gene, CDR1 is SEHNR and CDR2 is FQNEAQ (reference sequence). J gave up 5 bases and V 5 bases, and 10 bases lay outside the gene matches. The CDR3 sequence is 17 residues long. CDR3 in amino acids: CASSMPRDRGWTGELFF. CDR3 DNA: TGTGCCAGCAGCATGCCCCGGGACAGGGGGTGGACCGGGGAGCTGTTTTTT.